This passage covers 4 T cell receptor beta chains from one sample sequenced in a study of cytomegalovirus exposure and HLA in healthy donors. PCR primers comprised 60 Vbeta and 13 Jbeta primers. TCRdb keeps only in-frame clones here, not all; method: immunoSEQ multiplex PCR. Of fewer than 150,000 clones in the sample, 70% to 85% are singletons; the top ten hold 2% to 3%. Sequencing was done on a sample of PBMCs. These receptors were collected from a male donor in good health and CMV-seronegative.

The chain employs TRBV6-5 and TRBJ1-2; D is unclear. This CDR3 has 12 residues. Germline V gene lookup returns CDR1 MNHEY and CDR2 SVGAGI. The V end was cut by 6 bases, the J end by 7 bases, with 12 bases between. CDR3 sequence reads: CASREGASGYTF. The CDR3, as DNA: TGTGCCAGCAGGGAGGGCGCAAGTGGCTACACCTTC.

This clone has more than one count but fewer than ten. This chain joins TRBV7-9 and TRBJ2-1; 11 nucleotides line up with TRBD2. CDR1 and CDR2 (germline): SEHNR, FQNEAQ (reference sequence). The CDR3 runs to 15 residues. V lost 1 base, J lost 9 bases, and 5 bases stayed unmatched. CDR3 sequence reads: CASSLGLAGGGEQFF. The CDR3 bases are TGTGCCAGCAGCTTAGGCCTAGCGGGAGGAGGTGAGCAGTTCTTC.

The genes are TRBV2 and TRBJ1-1; D is unresolved. The V and J ends lost 5 bases and 0 bases respectively, with 13 bases between them. Germline V lookup: CDR1 SNHLY, CDR2 FYNNEI. The CDR3 runs 15 residues. CDR3 coding DNA: TGTGCCAGCAGTCTTTTGACAAATATGAACACTGAAGCTTTCTTT. As protein: CASSLLTNMNTEAFF.

This clone has just one count. The chain employs TRBV19 and TRBJ1-5, with 8 nucleotides matching TRBD1. Germline V gene lookup returns CDR1 LNHDA and CDR2 SQIVND (reference sequence). Losses at the gene ends were 5 bases for V and 4 bases for J; bases not matched to a gene: 7. The CDR3 totals 15 residues. The CDR3 spells CASSPLQGANQPQHF. DNA of the CDR3: TGTGCCAGTAGTCCGCTCCAGGGGGCTAATCAGCCCCAGCATTTT.